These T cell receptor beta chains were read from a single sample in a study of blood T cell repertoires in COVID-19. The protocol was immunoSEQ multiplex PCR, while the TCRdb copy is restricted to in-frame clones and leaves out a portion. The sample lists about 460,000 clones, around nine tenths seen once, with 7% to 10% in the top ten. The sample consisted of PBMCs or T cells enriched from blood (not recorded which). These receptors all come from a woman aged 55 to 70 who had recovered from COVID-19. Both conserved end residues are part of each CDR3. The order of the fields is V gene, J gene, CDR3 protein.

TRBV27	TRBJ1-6	CASSSHRGRSPLHF
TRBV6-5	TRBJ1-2	CASRATLTNYGYTF
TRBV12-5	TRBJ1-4	CASGLVGRAGEKLFF
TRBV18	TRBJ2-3	CASSLSGGAEDTQYF
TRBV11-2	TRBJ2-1	CASSLRLAGVYEQFF
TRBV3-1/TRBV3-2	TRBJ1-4	CASSHRQFNEKLFF
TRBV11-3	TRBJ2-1	CASSRRTGGSYNEQFF
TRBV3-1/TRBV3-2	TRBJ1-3	CASSLRRGSGNTIYF
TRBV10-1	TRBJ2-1	CASSYRDPYNEQFF
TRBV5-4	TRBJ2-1	CASSPRPESHSGNEQFF
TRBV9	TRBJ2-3	CASSFSGAGGTDTQYF
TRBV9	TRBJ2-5	CASSVGSSGGQETQYF
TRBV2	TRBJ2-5	CASSVNFQTQYF
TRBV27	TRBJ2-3	CASSTPGGPADTQYF
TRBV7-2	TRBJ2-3	CASSLVGGGAPTDTQYF
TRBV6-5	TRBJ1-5	CASRIFRDSHQPQHF
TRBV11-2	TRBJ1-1	CASSQSGNTEAFF
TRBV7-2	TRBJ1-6	CASSQGGRGSPLHF
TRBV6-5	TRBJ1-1	CASSYSRTGGTEAFF
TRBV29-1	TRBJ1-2	CSVDGGENGYTF
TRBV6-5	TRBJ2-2	CASYGGLGGELFF
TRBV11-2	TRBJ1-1	CASRRTGGSTEAFF
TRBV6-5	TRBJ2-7	CASRLGGSYEQYF
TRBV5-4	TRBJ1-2	CASSSGTGDRYGYTF
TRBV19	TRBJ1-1	CASSKVGSTQGIRAFF
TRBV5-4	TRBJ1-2	CASNIDRLYGYTF
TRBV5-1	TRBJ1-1	CASSTQQGISTEAFF
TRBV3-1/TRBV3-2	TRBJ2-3	CASSGGATDTQYF
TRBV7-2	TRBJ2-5	CASSPDRVDGGRETQYF
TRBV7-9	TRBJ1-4	CASTFSGGAGEKLFF
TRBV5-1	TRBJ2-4	CASSLESYFQIQYF